This T cell receptor (beta chain) was found in a study of OX40 agonist ivuxolimab in advanced cancers. Study-level information: Hepatocellular carcinoma, melanoma, renal cell or head and neck cancer was diagnosed in the dose-escalation patients. Study results and limitations: The CD4+ and CD8+ T cells in the blood had expanded clonally by week 6 at 0.1 to 3.0 mg/kg.

Worth noting for this clone: Its target is unknown.

The germline CDR1 and CDR2 sequences are KGHSH and LQKENI. The CDR3 sequence is 16 residues long. Trimming cost V 4 bases and J 4 bases, with 17 bases left between them. Clones were read by immunoSEQ multiplex PCR, and TCRdb kept only the in-frame ones, dropping some. This sample has roughly 72,000 clones, with roughly 80% found just once. The sequencing used CD4+ or CD8+ T cells sorted from blood, collected in a trial of the OX40 agonist ivuxolimab. The rearrangement links TRBV18 to TRBJ1-3, with D perhaps matching TRBD1 (5 bases). This receptor was taken from an adult with an advanced solid tumor such as melanoma, head and neck, liver or kidney cancer. The CDR3 DNA reads as TGTGCCAGCTCACTTACTCCAGGGAGTGCCGGAAACACCATATATTTT. Translated, it gives CASSLTPGSAGNTIYF.